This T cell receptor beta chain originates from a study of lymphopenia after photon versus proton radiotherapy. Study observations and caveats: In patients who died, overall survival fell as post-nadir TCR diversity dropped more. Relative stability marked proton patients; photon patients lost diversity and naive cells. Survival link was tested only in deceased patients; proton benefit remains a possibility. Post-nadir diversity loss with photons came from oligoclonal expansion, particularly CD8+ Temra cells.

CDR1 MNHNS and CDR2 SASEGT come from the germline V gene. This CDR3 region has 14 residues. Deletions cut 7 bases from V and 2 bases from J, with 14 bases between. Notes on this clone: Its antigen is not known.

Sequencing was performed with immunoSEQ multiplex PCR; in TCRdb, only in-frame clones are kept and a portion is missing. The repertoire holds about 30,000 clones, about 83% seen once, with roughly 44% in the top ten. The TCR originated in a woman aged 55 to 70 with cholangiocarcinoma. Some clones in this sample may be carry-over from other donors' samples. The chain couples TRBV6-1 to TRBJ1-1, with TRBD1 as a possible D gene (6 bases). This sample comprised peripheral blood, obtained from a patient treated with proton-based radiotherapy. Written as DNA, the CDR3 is TGTGCCAGCAACTTAGGACAGCCCAACACTGAAGCTTTCTTT. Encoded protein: CASNLGQPNTEAFF.